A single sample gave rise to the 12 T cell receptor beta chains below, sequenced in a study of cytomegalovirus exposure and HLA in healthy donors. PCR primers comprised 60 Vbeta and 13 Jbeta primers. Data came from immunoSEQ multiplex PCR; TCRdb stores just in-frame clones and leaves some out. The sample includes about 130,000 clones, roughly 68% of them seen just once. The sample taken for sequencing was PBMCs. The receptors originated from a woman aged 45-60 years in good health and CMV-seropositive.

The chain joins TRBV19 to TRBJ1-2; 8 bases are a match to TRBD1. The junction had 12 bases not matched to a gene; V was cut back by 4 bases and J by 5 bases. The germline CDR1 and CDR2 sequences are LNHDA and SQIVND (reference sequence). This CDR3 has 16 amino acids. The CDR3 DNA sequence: TGTGCCAGTAGTACCACCGGACAGGGCCAACAATATGGCTACACCTTC. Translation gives CASSTTGQGQQYGYTF.

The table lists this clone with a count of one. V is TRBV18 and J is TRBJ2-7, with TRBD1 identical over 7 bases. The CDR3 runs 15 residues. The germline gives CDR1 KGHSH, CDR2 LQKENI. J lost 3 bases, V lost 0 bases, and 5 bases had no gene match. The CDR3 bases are TGTGCCAGCTCACCACCGCAGGGGGAGTACTACGAGCAGTACTTC. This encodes CASSPPQGEYYEQYF. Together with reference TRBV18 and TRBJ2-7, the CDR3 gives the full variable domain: NAGVMQNPRHLVRRRGQEARLRCSPMKGHSHVYWYRQLPEEGLKFMVYLQKENIIDESGMPKERFSAEFPKEGPSILRIQQVVRGDSAAYFCASSPPQGEYYEQYFGPGTRLTVT.

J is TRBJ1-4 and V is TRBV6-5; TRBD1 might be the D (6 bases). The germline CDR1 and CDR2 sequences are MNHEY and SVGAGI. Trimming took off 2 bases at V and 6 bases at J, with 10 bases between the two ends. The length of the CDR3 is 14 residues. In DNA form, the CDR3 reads TGTGCCAGCAGTTACACAGGGAGGGATGAAAAACTGTTTTTT. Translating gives CASSYTGRDEKLFF.

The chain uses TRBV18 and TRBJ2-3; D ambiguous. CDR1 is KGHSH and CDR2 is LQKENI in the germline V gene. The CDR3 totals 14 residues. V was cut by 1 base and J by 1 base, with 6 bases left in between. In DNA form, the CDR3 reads TGTGCCAGCTCACCACGAACGGGCACAGATACGCAGTATTTT. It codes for CASSPRTGTDTQYF.

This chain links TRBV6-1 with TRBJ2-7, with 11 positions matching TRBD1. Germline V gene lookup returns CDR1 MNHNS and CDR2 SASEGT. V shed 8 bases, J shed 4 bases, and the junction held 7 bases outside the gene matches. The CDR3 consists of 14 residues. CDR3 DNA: TGTGCCAGCCAGACAGGACAGGGGGCTTACGAGCAGTACTTC. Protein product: CASQTGQGAYEQYF.

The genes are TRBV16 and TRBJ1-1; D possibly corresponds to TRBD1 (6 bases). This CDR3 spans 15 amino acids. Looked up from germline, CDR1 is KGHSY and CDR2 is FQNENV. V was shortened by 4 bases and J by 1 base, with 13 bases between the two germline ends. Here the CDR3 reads CASSLTGLGNTEAFF. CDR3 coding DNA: TGTGCCAGCAGCCTAACAGGGTTGGGGAACACTGAAGCTTTCTTT.

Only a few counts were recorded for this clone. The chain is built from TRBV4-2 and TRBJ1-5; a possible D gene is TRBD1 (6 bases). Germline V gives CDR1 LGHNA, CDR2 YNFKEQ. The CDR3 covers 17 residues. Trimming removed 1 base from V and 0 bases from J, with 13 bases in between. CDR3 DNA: TGTGCCAGCAGCCAAGTCGGGACACCGAATAGCAATCAGCCCCAGCATTTT. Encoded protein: CASSQVGTPNSNQPQHF.

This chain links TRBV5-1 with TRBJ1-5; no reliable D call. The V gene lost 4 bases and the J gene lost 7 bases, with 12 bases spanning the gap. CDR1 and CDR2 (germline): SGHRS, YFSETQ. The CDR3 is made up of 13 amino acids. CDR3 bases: TGCGCCAGCAGCCCGCAAGGAGGCCAGCCCCAGCATTTT. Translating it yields CASSPQGGQPQHF.

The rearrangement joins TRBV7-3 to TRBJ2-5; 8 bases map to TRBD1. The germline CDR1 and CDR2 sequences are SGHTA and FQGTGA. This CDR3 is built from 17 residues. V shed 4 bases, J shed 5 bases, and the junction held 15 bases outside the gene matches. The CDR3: CASSSNPGQVWGETQYF. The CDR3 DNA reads TGTGCCAGCAGCTCAAACCCGGGACAGGTGTGGGGTGAGACCCAGTACTTC.

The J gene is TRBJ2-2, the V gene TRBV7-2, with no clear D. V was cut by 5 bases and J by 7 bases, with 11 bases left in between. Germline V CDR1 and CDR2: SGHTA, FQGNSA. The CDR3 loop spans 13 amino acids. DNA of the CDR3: TGTGCCAGCAGCCCTTATCTGTACGGGGAGCTGTTTTTT. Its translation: CASSPYLYGELFF.

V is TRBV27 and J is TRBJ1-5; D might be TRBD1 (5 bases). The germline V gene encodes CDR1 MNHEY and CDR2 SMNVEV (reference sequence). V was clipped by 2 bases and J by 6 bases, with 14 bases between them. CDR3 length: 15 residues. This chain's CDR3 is CASSLEPDNGQPQHF. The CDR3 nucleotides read TGTGCCAGCAGTTTAGAACCGGACAACGGTCAGCCCCAGCATTTT.

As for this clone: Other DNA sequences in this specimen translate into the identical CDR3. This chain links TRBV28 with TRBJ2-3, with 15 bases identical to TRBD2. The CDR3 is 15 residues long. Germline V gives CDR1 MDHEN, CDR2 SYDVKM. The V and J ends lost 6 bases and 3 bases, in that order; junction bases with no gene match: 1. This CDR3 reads CASRGTSGGTDTQYF. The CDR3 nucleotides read TGTGCCAGCAGAGGGACTAGCGGGGGGACAGATACGCAGTATTTT. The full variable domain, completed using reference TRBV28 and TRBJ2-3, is DVKVTQSSRYLVKRTGEKVFLECVQDMDHENMFWYRQDPGLGLRLIYFSYDVKMKEKGDIPEGYSVSREKKERFSLILESASTNQTSMYLCASRGTSGGTDTQYFGPGTRLTVL.